A single sample gave rise to the 24 T cell receptor beta chains below, sequenced in a study of STAT5B mutations in CD4+ large granular lymphocyte leukemia. Data came from immunoSEQ multiplex PCR; TCRdb stores just in-frame clones and leaves some out. Among about 38,000 clones, over 70% were seen once, and the ten largest hold approximately 0.53%. Specimen: CD4+ T cells from blood buffy coats. These receptors were taken from a human donor in good health.

V gene TRBV27 combines with J gene TRBJ2-2; tentative D call: TRBD2 (6 bases). This CDR3 contains 14 residues. V was trimmed by 6 bases and J by 7 bases, leaving 15 bases between them. Germline V gene lookup returns CDR1 MNHEY and CDR2 SMNVEV (reference sequence). CDR3 loop: CASRLHGGDGELFF. The CDR3 region has the DNA TGTGCCAGCAGACTACACGGCGGGGACGGGGAGCTGTTTTTT.

V and J are TRBV5-1 and TRBJ2-2; tentatively, D is TRBD1 (6 bases). The CDR3 is 17 residues long. The germline V and J ends were trimmed by 0 bases and 7 bases, with 19 bases remaining between them. CDR1 is SGHRS and CDR2 is YFSETQ in the germline V gene. The CDR3 loop is CASSLEVTSKDSGELFF. CDR3 bases: TGCGCCAGCAGCTTGGAAGTGACCTCCAAGGACAGCGGGGAGCTGTTTTTT.

The rearrangement uses TRBV7-2 and TRBJ2-7, with 11 bases that match TRBD1. The ends lost 5 bases at V and 11 bases at J; junction bases unmatched: 5. CDR3 size: 12 residues. Germline CDR1 is SGHTA and CDR2 is FQGNSA. The CDR3 loop is CASSTDRGREYF. The CDR3 DNA sequence: TGTGCCAGCAGCACGGACAGGGGGCGCGAGTACTTC.

The J gene is TRBJ2-5, the V gene TRBV5-6, with TRBD2 matching 12 bases. Unmatched junction bases numbered 7, after V lost 4 bases and J lost 0 bases. CDR3 length equals 17 residues. CDR1 is SGHDT, CDR2 YYEEEE, per germline. CDR3 nucleotides: TGTGCCAGCAGCCGACTAGCGGGGGCTCGTTACCAAGAGACCCAGTACTTC. It codes for CASSRLAGARYQETQYF.

This rearrangement joins TRBV7-3 to TRBJ2-1, with a possible D match to TRBD2 (6 bases). This CDR3 has 14 amino acids. Trimming cost V 2 bases and J 6 bases, with 11 bases left between them. Germline V gene sequence: CDR1 SGHTA, CDR2 FQGTGA. CDR3 residues: CASSLGSGSNEQFF. The CDR3 DNA reads TGTGCCAGCAGCTTAGGGTCCGGGAGCAATGAGCAGTTCTTC.

V usage is TRBV19 and J usage is TRBJ1-3; possible D gene TRBD1, 5 bases. The V end lost 7 bases, the J end lost 6 bases, and 16 bases lay between the germline ends. Germline CDR1 is LNHDA and CDR2 is SQIVND (reference sequence). The CDR3 loop spans 14 amino acids. CDR3 nucleotides: TGTGCCAGTATACCCGACAGAGAGCAAAACACCATATATTTT. It yields the protein CASIPDREQNTIYF.

V gene TRBV7-9 combines with J gene TRBJ1-6, with TRBD1 as a possible D gene (6 bases). V dropped 5 bases and J dropped 1 base, with 18 bases sitting between them. The germline V gene encodes CDR1 SEHNR and CDR2 FQNEAQ (reference sequence). The length of the CDR3 is 18 residues. The CDR3 loop is CASSALADRLSYNSPLHF. The CDR3 DNA reads as TGTGCCAGCAGCGCCCTGGCCGACAGGTTGTCCTATAATTCACCCCTCCACTTT.

The table lists this clone with a few counts. The V call is TRBV27, the J call TRBJ1-1, with no clear D. CDR1 MNHEY and CDR2 SMNVEV come from the germline V gene (reference sequence). V dropped 2 bases and J dropped 1 base, with 11 bases sitting between them. This CDR3 has 15 residues. CDR3 sequence reads: CASSLTADGNTEAFF. CDR3 in DNA: TGTGCCAGCAGTTTAACGGCGGACGGGAACACTGAAGCTTTCTTT.

The chain has TRBV23-1 and TRBJ2-7; the D call may be TRBD1 or TRBD2 (5 bases each). TRBV23-1 is labeled an ORF, and its function is uncertain. There are 17 residues in the CDR3. The V end was cut by 0 bases, the J end by 2 bases, with 17 bases between. This CDR3 reads CASSQSLVPRGPYEQYF. CDR3 coding DNA: TGCGCCAGCAGTCAATCCCTAGTACCGAGGGGTCCCTACGAGCAGTACTTC.

V is TRBV5-4 and J is TRBJ2-1, with D maybe TRBD1 (7 bases). This CDR3 has 16 residues. Trimming took off 4 bases at V and 7 bases at J, with 21 bases between the two ends. Germline-derived CDR1 and CDR2 are SGHNT and YYREEE (reference sequence). The CDR3 loop reads CASSPGGRGKWNEQFF. The CDR3 DNA is TGTGCCAGCAGCCCAGGGGGGCGGGGAAAGTGGAATGAGCAGTTCTTC.

The chain employs TRBV6-5 and TRBJ2-7, with 9 bases identical to TRBD1. This CDR3 is 12 amino acids long. V shed 6 bases, J shed 12 bases, and the junction held 9 bases outside the gene matches. Germline CDR1 MNHEY, CDR2 SVGAGI. The CDR3 sequence: CASSKDRGSWYF. CDR3 bases: TGTGCCAGCAGCAAGGACAGGGGATCCTGGTACTTC.

This rearrangement joins TRBV7-2 to TRBJ2-5; 8 nucleotides match TRBD2. Germline V gene sequence: CDR1 SGHTA, CDR2 FQGNSA. J lost 9 bases, V lost 1 base, and 7 bases had no gene match. The CDR3 is 14 residues long. CDR3 nucleotides: TGTGCCAGCAGCTTAGGGAGGGGCGGGAGGCCCCAGTACTTC. Amino acids: CASSLGRGGRPQYF.

The chain carries TRBV5-4 and TRBJ1-2; no reliable D call. V lost 2 bases, J lost 1 base, and 3 bases lay in between. Germline V lookup: CDR1 SGHNT, CDR2 YYREEE (reference sequence). The CDR3 sequence is 12 residues long. The CDR3 bases are TGTGCCAGCAGCTTTGGTAACTATGGCTACACCTTC. Its protein is CASSFGNYGYTF.

J is TRBJ2-1 and V is TRBV11-2; 14 nucleotides agree with TRBD2. After removal of 4 bases from V and 0 bases from J, the junction contained 5 bases not matched to a gene. The CDR3 is 18 amino acids. Germline assignment: CDR1 SGHAT and CDR2 FQNNGV. CDR3 region: CASSSGTSGGTSYNEQFF. The CDR3 coding sequence is TGTGCCAGCAGCTCTGGGACTAGCGGGGGAACCTCCTACAATGAGCAGTTCTTC.

V is TRBV5-4 and J is TRBJ2-2, with a weak D call TRBD2 (7 bases). The CDR3 has 16 amino acids. CDR1 SGHNT and CDR2 YYREEE come from the germline V gene (reference sequence). Between the trimmed V and J ends, which lost 4 bases and 0 bases, there was a span of 13 bases. This CDR3 reads CASSSGGASNTGELFF. The CDR3 coding sequence is TGTGCCAGCAGCAGTGGGGGGGCGTCGAACACCGGGGAGCTGTTTTTT.

This chain connects TRBV18 to TRBJ2-1, with D hard to call. This CDR3 is built from 14 residues. Trimming left V 0 bases short and J 1 base short, with 4 bases between. CDR1 and CDR2 from the germline V gene are KGHSH and LQKENI. Here the CDR3 reads CASSPPGSYNEQFF. CDR3 nucleotide sequence: TGTGCCAGCTCACCACCGGGTTCCTACAATGAGCAGTTCTTC.

With regard to this clone: Distinct nucleotide sequences in the sample also encode this CDR3. The rearrangement links TRBV5-6 to TRBJ1-1; D unclear. CDR1 is SGHDT, CDR2 YYEEEE, per germline. Trimming shortened V by 0 bases and J by 4 bases, and 10 bases separated the two germline ends. The CDR3 is made up of 14 amino acids. CDR3 bases: TGTGCCAGCAGCTTGGGGGGAGGAGGCACTGAAGCTTTCTTT. Protein product: CASSLGGGGTEAFF.

This clone was detected once. This chain connects TRBV25-1 to TRBJ1-2, with 7 bases that match TRBD1. Germline V gives CDR1 MGHDK, CDR2 SYGVNS. V lost 6 bases and J lost 5; bases outside the gene matches: 9. This CDR3 region has 14 residues. CDR3 in DNA: TGTGCCAGCAGCCACCGGGACAGAGGGTATGGCTACACCTTC. Residues: CASSHRDRGYGYTF.

The V gene is TRBV11-3, the J gene TRBJ2-3, with 8 positions matching TRBD1. Per germline, CDR1 SGHNT and CDR2 YENEEA. The ends lost 5 bases at V and 8 bases at J; junction bases unmatched: 6. CDR3 length: 13 residues. DNA of the CDR3: TGTGCCAGCAGCACCCGGACAGGGCCTACGCAGTATTTT. As protein: CASSTRTGPTQYF. Supplemented by reference TRBV11-3 and TRBJ2-3, the full variable domain reads EAGVVQSPRYKIIEKKQPVAFWCNPISGHNTLYWYLQNLGQGPELLIRYENEEAVDDSQLPKDRFSAERLKGVDSTLKIQPAELGDSAVYLCASSTRTGPTQYFGPGTRLTVL.

The V call is TRBV7-2, the J call TRBJ1-6; 8 nucleotides match TRBD1. The trim removed 2 bases at V and 7 bases at J, leaving 4 bases unmatched. Looked up from germline, CDR1 is SGHTA and CDR2 is FQGNSA. The CDR3 extends over 15 amino acids. CDR3 DNA sequence: TGTGCCAGCAGCTTAATCAGGGGGCAAAATTCACCCCTCCACTTT. It codes for CASSLIRGQNSPLHF.

This rearrangement joins TRBV7-2 to TRBJ1-3; D unclear. V was clipped by 5 bases and J by 2 bases, with 7 bases between them. The CDR3 consists of 13 residues. From germline, CDR1 is SGHTA and CDR2 FQGNSA. The CDR3 DNA is TGTGCCAGCAGCCCCGGAACTGGAAACACCATATATTTT. Translating gives CASSPGTGNTIYF.

The CDR3 bases are TGTGCCAGCAGTGACAGGGTGAGAAATCAGCCCCAGCATTTT. It is translated as CASSDRVRNQPQHF. The chain joins TRBV2 to TRBJ1-5; D is perhaps TRBD1 (5 bases). Germline CDR1 and CDR2: SNHLY and FYNNEI. V gave up 3 bases and J gave up 4 bases, with 10 bases separating them. This CDR3 comprises 14 residues.

The chain employs TRBV19 and TRBJ2-1; D is unclear. CDR1 is LNHDA and CDR2 is SQIVND in the germline V gene (reference sequence). The CDR3 loop spans 12 amino acids. V lost 7 bases, J lost 5 bases, and 9 bases lay in between. The CDR3 coding sequence is TGTGCCAGTAAAGCCCGAGACAATGAGCAGTTCTTC. Translation: CASKARDNEQFF.

The chain employs TRBV2 and TRBJ1-4; a weak D match, TRBD1 (5 bases). This CDR3 spans 14 amino acids. Germline V gene data show CDR1 as SNHLY and CDR2 as FYNNEI. Trimming removed 7 bases at V and 1 base at J, with 10 bases between. CDR3 amino acids: CASTRGRTNEKLFF. CDR3 nucleotides: TGTGCCAGCACAAGGGGTCGAACTAATGAAAAACTGTTTTTT. Complete variable domain (other parts from reference TRBV2 and TRBJ1-4): EPEVTQTPSHQVTQMGQEVILRCVPISNHLYFYWYRQILGQKVEFLVSFYNNEISEKSEIFDDQFSVERPDGSNFTLKIRSTKLEDSAMYFCASTRGRTNEKLFFGSGTQLSVL.